These 27 T cell receptor beta chains were all obtained from the same sample, sequenced in a study of identical twins. Each CDR3 protein gets one entry after TCRdb re-called the 5' RACE reads with MiXCR. The repertoire holds approximately 700,000 distinct CDR3 sequences, 18% seen once, with 10% to 15% in the top ten. A further study also used this sample, focusing on T cells expressing NK-cell markers.

Input material: PBMCs. Receptor source: a woman between 18 and 30 years old in good health.

This clonotype was observed a single time. V usage is TRBV19 and J usage is TRBJ2-7; 10 bases are shared with TRBD1. Losses at the gene ends were 9 bases for V and 5 bases for J; bases not matched to a gene: 10. CDR1 is LNHDA, CDR2 SQIVND, per germline (reference sequence). The CDR3 is 14 amino acids. CDR3 region: CASRRGTGAHEQYF. The CDR3 nucleotides are TGTGCCAGCCGCCGTGGGACAGGGGCCCACGAGCAGTACTTC.

This clonotype appeared a few times. This sequence joins TRBV6-2 or TRBV6-3 and TRBJ2-5; D is perhaps TRBD1 (5 bases). The CDR3 totals 18 residues. Germline-derived CDR1 and CDR2 are MNHEY and SVGEGT. With 2 bases removed from V and 4 bases from J, the gap between germline ends came to 23 bases. The CDR3 loop reads CASSYIRLKATERETQYF. In nucleotides, the CDR3 is TGTGCCAGCAGTTACATACGGTTAAAAGCGACAGAAAGAGAGACCCAGTACTTC.

This clonotype appeared a few times. The genes are TRBV7-2 and TRBJ2-7; D might be TRBD1 (6 bases). From germline, CDR1 is SGHTA and CDR2 FQGNSA. The CDR3 extends over 12 amino acids. The ends were cut back, 5 bases at V and 10 bases at J, with 15 bases in the middle. CDR3: CASSDRTDYQYF. The CDR3, as DNA: TGTGCCAGCAGCGATAGGACAGACTATCAGTACTTC.

The chain links TRBV6-2 or TRBV6-3 to TRBJ2-7, with D possibly TRBD2 on 5 matching bases. V was clipped by 8 bases and J by 2 bases, with 13 bases between them. CDR3 length: 13 amino acids. Per the germline V gene, CDR1 is MNHEY and CDR2 is SVGEGT. The CDR3 nucleotides read TGTGCCAGCGGTACAGCGGCTCCCTACGAGCAGTACTTC. Its protein product is CASGTAAPYEQYF.

The J gene is TRBJ1-2, the V gene TRBV20-1; no definite D call. The germline V gene has CDR1 DFQATT and CDR2 SNEGSKA (reference sequence). The V end lost 5 bases, the J end lost 6 bases, and 13 bases lay between the germline ends. CDR3 length: 12 residues. CDR3 bases: TGCAGTGCTTCCCGACGGATGGATGGCTACACCTTC. It codes for CSASRRMDGYTF.

The chain combines TRBV7-2 with TRBJ1-5, with no clear D. Trimming shortened V by 2 bases and J by 4 bases, and 12 bases separated the two germline ends. Per the germline V gene, CDR1 is SGHTA and CDR2 is FQGNSA. CDR3 length equals 15 residues. CDR3 coding DNA: TGTGCCAGCAGCTTAATCCGGGAACCTAATCAGCCCCAGCATTTT. This gives the protein CASSLIREPNQPQHF.

This clonotype has more than one count but fewer than ten. The chain carries TRBV4-2 and TRBJ2-2; 8 bases fit TRBD1. CDR1 is LGHNA, CDR2 YNFKEQ, per germline. V shed 0 bases, J shed 6 bases, and the junction held 9 bases outside the gene matches. This CDR3 has 17 amino acids. The CDR3 reads CASSQDRDRGDAGELFF. The CDR3 DNA follows: TGTGCCAGCAGCCAAGATCGAGACAGGGGCGATGCCGGGGAGCTGTTTTTT.

V and J are TRBV2 and TRBJ2-3, with TRBD2 matching over 8 bases. Germline V gene data show CDR1 as SNHLY and CDR2 as FYNNEI. The junction had 7 bases not matched to a gene; V was cut back by 4 bases and J by 4 bases. This CDR3 is 15 amino acids long. The CDR3 protein is CASSAAGGAADTQYF. As DNA, the CDR3 is TGTGCCAGCAGTGCTGCCGGGGGGGCTGCAGATACGCAGTATTTT.

The chain carries TRBV11-1 and TRBJ1-6; weak D call: TRBD1 (5 bases). This CDR3 is 18 amino acids long. V was pared by 6 bases and J by 8 bases, with 26 bases between. From germline, CDR1 is SGHAT and CDR2 FQDESV (reference sequence). The CDR3 DNA is TGTGCCAGCAGACAAAACGTTAGGGGTGGGTCGTTTGATTCACCCCTCCACTTT. Translating it yields CASRQNVRGGSFDSPLHF.

The chain has TRBV7-9 and TRBJ1-1; D gene uncertain. V was cut by 5 bases and J by 1 base, with 17 bases left in between. Germline assignment: CDR1 SEHNR and CDR2 FQNEAQ (reference sequence). This CDR3 comprises 16 residues. The CDR3 coding sequence is TGTGCCAGCAGCCCCTGGTCTTCTAGGTCGAACACTGAAGCTTTCTTT. It yields the protein CASSPWSSRSNTEAFF.

This sequence joins TRBV6-5 and TRBJ2-5; 9 nucleotides match TRBD1. Germline lookup yields CDR1 MNHEY and CDR2 SVGAGI. Trimming at V came to 0 bases and at J to 6 bases, leaving 8 bases not matched to a gene. CDR3 length: 16 residues. CDR3 sequence (DNA): TGTGCCAGCAGTTACTCGCCCTACAGGGGGCTGAAGACCCAGTACTTC. The encoded protein is CASSYSPYRGLKTQYF.

This chain connects TRBV5-1 to TRBJ2-7; TRBD2 matches 12 bases. The CDR3 extends over 14 amino acids. Germline CDR1 is SGHRS and CDR2 is YFSETQ. V lost 5 bases, J lost 6 bases, and 6 bases stayed unmatched. CDR3 residues: CASSSTSGGGEQYF. CDR3 nucleotide sequence: TGCGCCAGCAGTTCGACTAGCGGGGGCGGCGAGCAGTACTTC.

The gene calls are TRBV6-2 or TRBV6-3 and TRBJ1-2, with a possible D match to TRBD1 (6 bases). This CDR3 comprises 13 residues. In germline, CDR1 is MNHEY, CDR2 SVGEGT. V was shortened by 2 bases and J by 7 bases, with 11 bases between the two germline ends. CDR3 nucleotides: TGTGCCAGCAGTTACGGGGGCAAGGGTGGCTACACCTTC. It translates to CASSYGGKGGYTF.

V and J are TRBV7-2 and TRBJ2-3; D possibly uses TRBD1 or TRBD2 (5 bases each). This CDR3 has 14 amino acids. Germline CDR1 reads SGHTA; CDR2 reads FQGNSA. Trimming cost V 5 bases and J 5 bases, with 14 bases left between them. The CDR3 DNA follows: TGTGCCAGCAGCGCCGATGGGGGAAAAGATACGCAGTATTTT. As protein: CASSADGGKDTQYF.

The chain links TRBV12-3 or TRBV12-4 to TRBJ1-5; D is perhaps TRBD1 (5 bases). This CDR3 is 15 amino acids long. The V end lost 1 base, the J end lost 2 bases, and 9 bases lay between the germline ends. CDR3 amino acids: CASSLGGTRNQPQHF. CDR3 DNA: TGTGCCAGCAGTTTAGGGGGGACGCGCAATCAGCCCCAGCATTTT.

This clonotype was detected a few times. The V and J genes are TRBV6-1 and TRBJ2-3; 11 nucleotides agree with TRBD2. This CDR3 is built from 15 residues. Trimming removed 4 bases from V and 3 bases from J; junction bases left unmatched: 3. The germline CDR1 and CDR2 sequences are MNHNS and SASEGT. The CDR3 coding sequence is TGTGCCAGCAGTGTAGCGGGAGGGTTAACAGATACGCAGTATTTT. It is translated as CASSVAGGLTDTQYF.

In its sample, this clonotype was seen many times. The CDR3 region is CSATRAGGPPEQYF. The CDR3 DNA sequence: TGCAGTGCTACCCGAGCGGGGGGTCCTCCCGAGCAGTACTTC. The rearrangement links TRBV20-1 to TRBJ2-7, with 9 bases lining up with TRBD2. Per germline, CDR1 DFQATT and CDR2 SNEGSKA (reference sequence). The CDR3 has 14 residues. V lost 4 bases, J lost 6 bases, and 10 bases stayed unmatched.

This clonotype has more than one count but fewer than ten. This chain connects TRBV5-1 to TRBJ2-1; the match to TRBD2 covers 12 bases. Germline assignment: CDR1 SGHRS and CDR2 YFSETQ. CDR3 length equals 19 residues. Unmatched junction bases numbered 16, after V lost 3 bases and J lost 6 bases. Here the CDR3 reads CASSSSVLTSGSRSNEQFF. CDR3 nucleotide sequence: TGCGCCAGCAGCTCCTCGGTATTGACTAGCGGGAGTCGAAGCAATGAGCAGTTCTTC.

This clonotype was seen a few times. The rearrangement uses TRBV29-1 and TRBJ2-2, with a weak D call TRBD1 (5 bases). Trimming left V 6 bases short and J 5 bases short, with 16 bases between. Germline-derived CDR1 and CDR2 are SQVTM and ANQGSEA. The CDR3 runs 14 residues. CDR3: CSVSGLETTGELFF. CDR3 nucleotide sequence: TGCAGCGTGTCAGGGTTAGAAACGACCGGGGAGCTGTTTTTT.

The chain links TRBV12-3 or TRBV12-4 to TRBJ2-1; the D call may be TRBD1 or TRBD2 (6 bases each). The CDR3 is made up of 16 amino acids. V was shortened by 2 bases and J by 4 bases, with 15 bases between the two germline ends. The CDR3 loop is CASSLFGGLTYNEQFF. CDR3 sequence (DNA): TGTGCCAGCAGTTTATTCGGGGGCCTAACTTACAATGAGCAGTTCTTC.

The sample holds a few counts of this clonotype. This sequence joins TRBV7-2 and TRBJ2-2; D gene ambiguous. V gave up 5 bases and J gave up 3 bases, with 10 bases separating them. CDR3 size: 14 residues. Germline V gene sequence: CDR1 SGHTA, CDR2 FQGNSA. Here the CDR3 reads CASSQRRYTGELFF. The CDR3 nucleotides read TGTGCCAGCAGCCAAAGGCGGTACACCGGGGAGCTGTTTTTT.

This clonotype was observed a handful of times. This rearrangement joins TRBV20-1 to TRBJ2-7; D might be TRBD1 (5 bases). Germline CDR1 DFQATT, CDR2 SNEGSKA (reference sequence). V lost 6 bases to trimming and J lost 7 bases, with 19 bases between them. This CDR3 has 13 amino acids. The CDR3 DNA follows: TGCAGTGCATTACAGGCACCCAGCAGAGAGCAGTACTTC. Encoded protein: CSALQAPSREQYF.

V usage is TRBV5-1 and J usage is TRBJ2-1, with 11 bases fitting TRBD2. The CDR3 length is 16 residues. After removal of 4 bases from V and 4 bases from J, the junction contained 7 bases not matched to a gene. The germline CDR1 and CDR2 sequences are SGHRS and YFSETQ. The CDR3 DNA follows: TGCGCCAGCAGCCTGGAGGGACTAGCGGAATACAATGAGCAGTTCTTC. Translation: CASSLEGLAEYNEQFF.

This sequence joins TRBV4-1 and TRBJ2-5; 13 positions match TRBD2. The germline gives CDR1 MGHRA, CDR2 YSYEKL. The length of the CDR3 is 17 residues. The trim removed 4 bases at V and 4 bases at J, leaving 9 bases unmatched. This CDR3 reads CASSPQLAGGPRETQYF. CDR3 sequence (DNA): TGCGCCAGCAGCCCCCAACTAGCGGGAGGGCCGAGAGAGACCCAGTACTTC.

The chain employs TRBV9 and TRBJ2-2, with D unclear. The CDR3 totals 13 residues. CDR1 and CDR2 from the germline V gene are SGDLS and YYNGEE. Between the trimmed V and J ends, which lost 0 bases and 4 bases, there was a span of 4 bases. For the CDR3, the DNA is TGTGCCAGCAGCGTAGACAGCACCGGGGAGCTGTTTTTT. Translating it yields CASSVDSTGELFF.

The chain recombines TRBV19 with TRBJ1-2; 7 bases are a match to TRBD1. V gave up 7 bases and J gave up 2 bases; unmatched junction bases: 10. This CDR3 region has 15 residues. CDR1 and CDR2 from the germline V gene are LNHDA and SQIVND (reference sequence). Written as DNA, the CDR3 is TGTGCCAGTAAGAAGGGAGGACAGGAGAACTATGGCTACACCTTC. It translates to CASKKGGQENYGYTF.

This clonotype was observed a few times. This chain joins TRBV5-6 and TRBJ2-5; D is unresolved. Trimming removed 4 bases at V and 5 bases at J, with 15 bases between. The CDR3 spans 14 residues. Germline V lookup: CDR1 SGHDT, CDR2 YYEEEE. CDR3 nucleotide sequence: TGTGCCAGCAGCCGAAAGTCAGTGGCGGAGACCCAGTACTTC. Translating gives CASSRKSVAETQYF. Full variable domain (missing parts from reference TRBV5-6 and TRBJ2-5): DAGVTQSPTHLIKTRGQQVTLRCSPKSGHDTVSWYQQALGQGPQFIFQYYEEEERQRGNFPDRFSGHQFPNYSSELNVNALLLGDSALYLCASSRKSVAETQYFGPGTRLLVL.